This TCR beta chain was sequenced in a study of T cell responses to AZD1222 COVID-19 vaccine. Generated by immunoSEQ multiplex PCR, the TCRdb table keeps only in-frame clones and is missing some. Of 55,000 to 65,000 clones detected, roughly 89% appear once; the ten largest clones hold roughly 6%. V lost 4 bases and J lost 5; bases outside the gene matches: 10. This CDR3 has 16 amino acids. The germline V gene has CDR1 SGHRS and CDR2 YFSETQ. Sequencing was performed on peripheral blood, taken 28 days after the second AZD1222 dose. The chain carries TRBV5-1 and TRBJ2-1; 9 bases line up with TRBD2. This TCR was sampled from an adult who received the AZD1222 COVID-19 vaccine. The CDR3, as DNA: TGCGCCAGCAGCCCTGTTGGGCGGGAGGGCAACAATGAGCAGTTCTTC. It is translated as CASSPVGREGNNEQFF.